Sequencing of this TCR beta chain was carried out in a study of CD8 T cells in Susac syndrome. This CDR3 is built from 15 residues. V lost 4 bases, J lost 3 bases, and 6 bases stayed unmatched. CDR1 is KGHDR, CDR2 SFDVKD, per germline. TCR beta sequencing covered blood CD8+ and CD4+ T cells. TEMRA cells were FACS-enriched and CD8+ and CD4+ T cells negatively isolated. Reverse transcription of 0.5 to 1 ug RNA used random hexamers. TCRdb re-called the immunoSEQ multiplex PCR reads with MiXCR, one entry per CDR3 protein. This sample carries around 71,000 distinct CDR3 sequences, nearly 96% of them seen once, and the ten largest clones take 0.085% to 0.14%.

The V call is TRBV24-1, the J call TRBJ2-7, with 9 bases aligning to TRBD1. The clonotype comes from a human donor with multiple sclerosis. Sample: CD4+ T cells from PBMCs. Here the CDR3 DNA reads TGTGCCACCAGTGACCCCGGGACAGGGATCTACGAGCAGTACTTC. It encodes CATSDPGTGIYEQYF.